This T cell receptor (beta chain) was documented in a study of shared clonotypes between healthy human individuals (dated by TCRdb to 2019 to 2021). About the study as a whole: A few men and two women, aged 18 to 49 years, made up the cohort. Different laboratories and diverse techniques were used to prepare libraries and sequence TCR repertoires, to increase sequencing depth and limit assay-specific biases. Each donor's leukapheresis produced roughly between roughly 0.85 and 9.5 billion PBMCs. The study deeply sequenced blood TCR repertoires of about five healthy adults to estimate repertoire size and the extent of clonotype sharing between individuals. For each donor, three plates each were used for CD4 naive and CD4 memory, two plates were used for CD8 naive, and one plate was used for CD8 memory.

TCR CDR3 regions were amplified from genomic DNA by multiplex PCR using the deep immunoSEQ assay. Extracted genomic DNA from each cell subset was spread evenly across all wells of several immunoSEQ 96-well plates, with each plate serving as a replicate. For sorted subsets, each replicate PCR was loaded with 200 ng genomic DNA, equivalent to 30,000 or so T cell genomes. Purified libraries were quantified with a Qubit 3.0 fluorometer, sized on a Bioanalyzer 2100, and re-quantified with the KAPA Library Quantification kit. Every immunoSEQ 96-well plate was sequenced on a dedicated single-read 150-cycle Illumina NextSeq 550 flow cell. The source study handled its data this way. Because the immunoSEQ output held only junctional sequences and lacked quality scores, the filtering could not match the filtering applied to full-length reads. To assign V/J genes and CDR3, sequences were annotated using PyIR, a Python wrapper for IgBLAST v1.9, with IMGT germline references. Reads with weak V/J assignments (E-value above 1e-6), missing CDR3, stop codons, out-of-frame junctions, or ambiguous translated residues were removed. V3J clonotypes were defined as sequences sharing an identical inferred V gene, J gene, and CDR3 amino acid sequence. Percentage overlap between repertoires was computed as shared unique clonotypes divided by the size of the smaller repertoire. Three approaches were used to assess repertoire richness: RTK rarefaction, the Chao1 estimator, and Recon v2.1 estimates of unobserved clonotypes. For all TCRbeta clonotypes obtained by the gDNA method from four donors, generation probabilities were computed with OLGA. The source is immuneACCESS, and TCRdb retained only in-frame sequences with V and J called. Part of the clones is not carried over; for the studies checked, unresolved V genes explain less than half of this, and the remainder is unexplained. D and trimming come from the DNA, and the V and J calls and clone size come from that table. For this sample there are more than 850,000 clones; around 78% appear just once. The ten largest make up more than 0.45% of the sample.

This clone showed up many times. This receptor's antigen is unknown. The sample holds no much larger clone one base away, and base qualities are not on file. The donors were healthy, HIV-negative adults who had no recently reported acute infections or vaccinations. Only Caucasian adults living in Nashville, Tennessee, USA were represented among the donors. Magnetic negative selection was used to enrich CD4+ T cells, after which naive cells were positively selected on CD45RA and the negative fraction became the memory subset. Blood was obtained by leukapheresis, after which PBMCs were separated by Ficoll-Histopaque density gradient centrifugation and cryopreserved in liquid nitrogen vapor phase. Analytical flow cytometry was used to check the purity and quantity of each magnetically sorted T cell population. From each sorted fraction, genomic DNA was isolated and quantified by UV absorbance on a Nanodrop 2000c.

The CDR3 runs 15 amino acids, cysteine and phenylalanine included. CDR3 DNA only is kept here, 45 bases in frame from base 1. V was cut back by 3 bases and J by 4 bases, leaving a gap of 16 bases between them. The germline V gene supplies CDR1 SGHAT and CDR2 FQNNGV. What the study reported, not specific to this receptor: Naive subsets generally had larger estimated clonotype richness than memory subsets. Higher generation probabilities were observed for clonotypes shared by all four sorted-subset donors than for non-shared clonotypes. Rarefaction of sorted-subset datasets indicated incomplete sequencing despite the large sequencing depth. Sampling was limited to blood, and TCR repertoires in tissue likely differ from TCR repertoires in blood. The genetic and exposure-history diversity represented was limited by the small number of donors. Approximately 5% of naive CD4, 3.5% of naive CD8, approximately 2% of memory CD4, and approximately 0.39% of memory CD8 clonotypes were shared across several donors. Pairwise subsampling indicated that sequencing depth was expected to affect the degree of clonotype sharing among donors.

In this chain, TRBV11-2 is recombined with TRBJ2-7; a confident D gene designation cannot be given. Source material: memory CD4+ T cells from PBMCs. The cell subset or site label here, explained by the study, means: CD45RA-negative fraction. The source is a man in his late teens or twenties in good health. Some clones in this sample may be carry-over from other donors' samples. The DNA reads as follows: TGTGCCAGCAGCTTCGGACCCCTTCTGTCGTACGAGCAGTACTTC. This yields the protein CASSFGPLLSYEQYF. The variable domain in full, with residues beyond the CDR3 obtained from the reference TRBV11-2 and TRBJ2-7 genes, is EAGVAQSPRYKIIEKRQSVAFWCNPISGHATLYWYQQILGQGPKLLIQFQNNGVVDDSQLPKDRFSAERLKGVDSTLKIQPAKLEDSAVYLCASSFGPLLSYEQYFGPGTRLTVT.